Following are 17 T cell receptor beta chains from one sample sequenced in a study of cytotoxic CD8 clonotypes in ibrutinib-treated CLL. Method: immunoSEQ multiplex PCR; TCRdb's copy keeps in-frame clones and lacks some. The sample yields under 150,000 clones, around 90% seen once. The source material was PBMCs, sampled after 12 months of ibrutinib treatment. The receptors were gathered from a human donor with chronic lymphocytic leukemia.

This chain joins TRBV7-8 and TRBJ1-1; possibly TRBD1 for D (5 bases). The CDR3 has 13 amino acids. From germline, CDR1 is SGHVS and CDR2 FQNEAQ. V lost 3 bases to trimming and J lost 2 bases, with 7 bases between them. CDR3 bases: TGTGCCAGCAGCTTTGGGGGAAACACTGAAGCTTTCTTT. The encoded protein is CASSFGGNTEAFF.

CDR3 coding DNA: TGTGCCAGCAGCGTAGAAGGACGGCCATCGATGAACACTGAAGCTTTCTTT. Residues: CASSVEGRPSMNTEAFF. J is TRBJ1-1 and V is TRBV9, with no clear D. The V end was cut by 0 bases, the J end by 0 bases, with 15 bases between. Germline CDR1 SGDLS, CDR2 YYNGEE. The CDR3 extends over 17 amino acids.

This clone came up once. The chain joins TRBV29-1 to TRBJ2-7, with 9 bases that match TRBD2. The CDR3 length is 13 residues. In germline, CDR1 is SQVTM, CDR2 ANQGSEA. J lost 6 bases, V lost 8 bases, and 11 bases had no gene match. This CDR3 reads CSFSRGLAGEQYF. The CDR3 DNA follows: TGCAGCTTTTCCCGGGGACTAGCCGGCGAGCAGTACTTC.

The rearrangement links TRBV29-1 to TRBJ1-1, with 8 bases that match TRBD1. This CDR3 region has 15 residues. J was trimmed by 10 bases and V by 6 bases; bases with no gene match: 19. Germline V CDR1 and CDR2: SQVTM, ANQGSEA. CDR3 in DNA: TGCAGCGTGGCCGGATCGGGACAGGCGTTGATCGGAGCTTTCTTT. Translated: CSVAGSGQALIGAFF.

The gene calls are TRBV19 and TRBJ2-5; D unresolved. CDR3 size: 12 residues. Germline V CDR1 and CDR2: LNHDA, SQIVND (reference sequence). Trimming left V 5 bases short and J 7 bases short, with 11 bases between. The CDR3 reads CASSLDPGTQYF. In DNA, the CDR3 is TGTGCCAGTAGTTTGGACCCCGGGACCCAGTACTTC.

The V call is TRBV29-1, the J call TRBJ2-7; D is perhaps TRBD1 or TRBD2 (5 bases each). The V gene's germline CDR1 is SQVTM and CDR2 ANQGSEA. The CDR3 is made up of 12 amino acids. Trimming left V 3 bases short and J 5 bases short, with 11 bases between. The CDR3 here is CSVEGELNEQYF. The CDR3 DNA reads TGCAGCGTTGAGGGGGAGTTGAACGAGCAGTACTTC.

The CDR3 nucleotides read TGTGCCAGCAGTTTTCCTAATGAAAAACTGTTTTTT. Translation: CASSFPNEKLFF. The chain employs TRBV27 and TRBJ1-4, with D hard to call. The CDR3 consists of 12 residues. V was clipped by 3 bases and J by 3 bases, with 2 bases between them. Looked up from germline, CDR1 is MNHEY and CDR2 is SMNVEV (reference sequence).

This clone was seen more than once but under ten times. This chain uses TRBV10-2 with TRBJ2-2, with D hard to call. The CDR3 spans 14 residues. Looked up from germline, CDR1 is WSHSY and CDR2 is SAAADI. V lost 7 bases and J 0 bases, leaving 9 bases between the germline ends. CDR3 amino acids: CASTRAPNTGELFF. The CDR3 DNA follows: TGCGCCAGCACCCGGGCACCGAACACCGGGGAGCTGTTTTTT.

The J gene is TRBJ2-5, the V gene TRBV7-9, with 8 bases identical to TRBD1. V dropped 4 bases and J dropped 2; count of bases not matched to a gene: 3. This CDR3 contains 14 residues. In germline, CDR1 is SEHNR, CDR2 FQNEAQ (reference sequence). The chain's CDR3 is CASSSRQGQETQYF. CDR3 nucleotides: TGTGCCAGCAGCTCGCGACAGGGGCAAGAGACCCAGTACTTC.

V is TRBV10-3 and J is TRBJ2-7, with TRBD2 matching over 8 bases. CDR3 length: 15 amino acids. The V segment lost 4 bases and the J segment 0 bases; nucleotides outside the gene matches: 5. Germline assignment: CDR1 ENHRY and CDR2 SYGVKD. Here the CDR3 DNA reads TGTGCCATCAGTGGAACTAGCGGTAGCTCCTACGAGCAGTACTTC. This sequence encodes CAISGTSGSSYEQYF.

The chain has TRBV9 and TRBJ2-1; 10 nucleotides line up with TRBD2. Germline V gene sequence: CDR1 SGDLS, CDR2 YYNGEE. After removal of 4 bases from V and 6 bases from J, the junction contained 10 bases not matched to a gene. CDR3 length equals 16 residues. CDR3 in DNA: TGTGCCAGCAGCCCCCTCGGGCTAGCGGGAGTCAATGAGCAGTTCTTC. Residues: CASSPLGLAGVNEQFF.

The CDR3 DNA sequence: TGCGCCAGCAGCTTGTGGGGGACAGGGAACACTGAAGCTTTCTTT. It specifies CASSLWGTGNTEAFF. This chain joins TRBV5-1 and TRBJ1-1; 8 bases are a match to TRBD1. Looked up from germline, CDR1 is SGHRS and CDR2 is YFSETQ. This CDR3 has 15 amino acids. V lost 1 base to trimming and J lost 1 base; unmatched junction nucleotides: 3. The full variable domain, in which reference TRBV5-1 and TRBJ1-1 provide the parts outside the CDR3, is KAGVTQTPRYLIKTRGQQVTLSCSPISGHRSVSWYQQTPGQGLQFLFEYFSETQRNKGNFPGRFSGRQFSNSRSEMNVSTLELGDSALYLCASSLWGTGNTEAFFGQGTRLTVV.

The chain is built from TRBV9 and TRBJ2-3; 9 nucleotides match TRBD1. CDR3 length: 16 amino acids. Germline V gene sequence: CDR1 SGDLS, CDR2 YYNGEE. V lost 4 bases, J lost 3 bases, and 9 bases stayed unmatched. CDR3 DNA: TGTGCCAGCAGCAAACCGGGACAGGGAATAACAGATACGCAGTATTTT. Encoded protein: CASSKPGQGITDTQYF.

The table lists this clone with a count of one. The chain has TRBV6-5 and TRBJ2-7; possibly TRBD1 for D (6 bases). The CDR3 is 14 amino acids. Germline V lookup: CDR1 MNHEY, CDR2 SVGAGI. The V end lost 6 bases, the J end lost 5 bases, and 17 bases lay between the germline ends. The CDR3 loop reads CASRGSRGDHEQYF. CDR3 bases: TGTGCCAGCAGGGGGAGCAGGGGAGACCACGAGCAGTACTTC.

The chain has TRBV28 and TRBJ2-7, with 7 bases aligning to TRBD2. The germline gives CDR1 MDHEN, CDR2 SYDVKM. This CDR3 has 13 amino acids. J gave up 0 bases and V 7 bases, and 3 bases lay outside the gene matches. The CDR3 is CASNGGSSYEQYF. CDR3 nucleotides: TGTGCCAGCAATGGCGGGAGCTCCTACGAGCAGTACTTC.

CDR3 protein: CASRPGQGNEKLFF. The CDR3 DNA follows: TGTGCCAGCAGGCCGGGACAGGGAAATGAAAAACTGTTTTTT. V gene TRBV6-5 combines with J gene TRBJ1-4, with 9 bases that match TRBD1. Trimming at V came to 6 bases and at J to 5 bases, leaving 4 bases not matched to a gene. CDR1 and CDR2 (germline): MNHEY, SVGAGI. The CDR3 is 14 amino acids.

This chain joins TRBV5-1 and TRBJ2-1; D might be TRBD2 (6 bases). The CDR3 has 17 residues. Per germline, CDR1 SGHRS and CDR2 YFSETQ. Between the trimmed V and J ends, which lost 4 bases and 7 bases, there was a span of 24 bases. The chain's CDR3 is CASSLKRVGSVGNEQFF. The DNA for the CDR3 is TGCGCCAGCAGCCTAAAACGCGTCGGGAGCGTGGGGAATGAGCAGTTCTTC.